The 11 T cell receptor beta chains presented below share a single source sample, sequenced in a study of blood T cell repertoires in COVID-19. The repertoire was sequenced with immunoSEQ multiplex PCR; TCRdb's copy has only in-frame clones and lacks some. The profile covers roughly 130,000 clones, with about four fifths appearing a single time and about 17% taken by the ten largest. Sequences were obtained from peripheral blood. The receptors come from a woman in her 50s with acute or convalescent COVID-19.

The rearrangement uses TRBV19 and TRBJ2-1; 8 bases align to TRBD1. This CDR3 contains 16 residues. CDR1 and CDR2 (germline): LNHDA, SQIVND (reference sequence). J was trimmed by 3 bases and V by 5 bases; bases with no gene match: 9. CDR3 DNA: TGTGCCAGTAGTCGGAACAGGGGGAAGGACTACAATGAGCAGTTCTTC. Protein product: CASSRNRGKDYNEQFF.

CDR3 in amino acids: CASSPGLIGNQPQHF. DNA of the CDR3: TGCGCCAGCAGCCCGGGACTTATCGGCAATCAGCCCCAGCATTTT. This sequence joins TRBV5-1 and TRBJ1-5, with a weak D call TRBD1 (5 bases). CDR3 length equals 15 residues. Germline loops: CDR1 SGHRS, CDR2 YFSETQ. V lost 4 bases and J 2 bases, leaving 13 bases between the germline ends.

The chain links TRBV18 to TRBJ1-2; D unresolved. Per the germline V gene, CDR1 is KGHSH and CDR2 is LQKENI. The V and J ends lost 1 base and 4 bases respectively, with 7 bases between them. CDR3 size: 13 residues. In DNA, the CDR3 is TGTGCCAGCTCACCACGCGAACTCTATGGCTACACCTTC. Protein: CASSPRELYGYTF.

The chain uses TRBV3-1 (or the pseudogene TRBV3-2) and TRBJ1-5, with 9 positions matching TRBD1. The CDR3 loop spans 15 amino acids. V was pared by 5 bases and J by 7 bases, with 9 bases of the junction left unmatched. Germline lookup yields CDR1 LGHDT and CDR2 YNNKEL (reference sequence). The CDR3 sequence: CASSDTGGRGQPQHF. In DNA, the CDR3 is TGTGCCAGCAGCGATACAGGGGGCAGGGGGCAGCCCCAGCATTTT.

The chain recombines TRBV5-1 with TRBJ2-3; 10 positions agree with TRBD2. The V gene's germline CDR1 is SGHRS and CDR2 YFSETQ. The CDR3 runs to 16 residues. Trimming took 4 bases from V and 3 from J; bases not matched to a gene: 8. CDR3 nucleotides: TGCGCCAGCAGCCCCGCCGGACTAGCGGCAACAGATACGCAGTATTTT. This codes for CASSPAGLAATDTQYF. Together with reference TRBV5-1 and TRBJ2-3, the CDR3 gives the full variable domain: KAGVTQTPRYLIKTRGQQVTLSCSPISGHRSVSWYQQTPGQGLQFLFEYFSETQRNKGNFPGRFSGRQFSNSRSEMNVSTLELGDSALYLCASSPAGLAATDTQYFGPGTRLTVL.

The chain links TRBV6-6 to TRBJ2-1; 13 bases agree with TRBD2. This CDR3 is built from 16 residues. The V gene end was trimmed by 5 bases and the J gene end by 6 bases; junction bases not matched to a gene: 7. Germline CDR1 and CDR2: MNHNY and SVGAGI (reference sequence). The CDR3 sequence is CASSRTSGGTGNEQFF. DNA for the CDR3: TGTGCCAGCAGTCGGACTAGCGGGGGAACCGGCAATGAGCAGTTCTTC.

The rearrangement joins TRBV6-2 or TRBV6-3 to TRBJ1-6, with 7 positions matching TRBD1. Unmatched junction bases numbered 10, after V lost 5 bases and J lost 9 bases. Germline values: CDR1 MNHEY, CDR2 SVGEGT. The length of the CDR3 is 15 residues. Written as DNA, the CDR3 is TGTGCCAGCAGTGCGACCGGGCCAGGGGGTTCACCCCTCCACTTT. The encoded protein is CASSATGPGGSPLHF.

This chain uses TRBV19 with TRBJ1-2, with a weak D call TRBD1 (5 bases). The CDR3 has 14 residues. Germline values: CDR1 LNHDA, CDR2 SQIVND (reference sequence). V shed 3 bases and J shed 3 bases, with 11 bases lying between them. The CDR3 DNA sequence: TGTGCCAGTAGTATGGCAGGGCTGTACTATGGCTACACCTTC. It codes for CASSMAGLYYGYTF.

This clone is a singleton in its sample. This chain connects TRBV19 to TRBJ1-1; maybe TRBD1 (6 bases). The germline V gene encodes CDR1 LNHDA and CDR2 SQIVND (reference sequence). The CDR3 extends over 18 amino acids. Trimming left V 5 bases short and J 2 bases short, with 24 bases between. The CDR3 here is CASSAGQFRGFSNTEAFF. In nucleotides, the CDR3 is TGTGCCAGTAGTGCCGGCCAATTCAGGGGATTCTCAAACACTGAAGCTTTCTTT.

The CDR3 here is CASRLEGSGGSGEQYF. In nucleotides, the CDR3 is TGCGCCAGCAGACTCGAGGGTAGCGGGGGCTCTGGGGAGCAGTACTTC. The chain combines TRBV4-1 with TRBJ2-7, with 9 nucleotides matching TRBD2. V lost 6 bases, J lost 7 bases, and 16 bases stayed unmatched. This CDR3 spans 16 amino acids. CDR1 is MGHRA and CDR2 is YSYEKL in the germline V gene.

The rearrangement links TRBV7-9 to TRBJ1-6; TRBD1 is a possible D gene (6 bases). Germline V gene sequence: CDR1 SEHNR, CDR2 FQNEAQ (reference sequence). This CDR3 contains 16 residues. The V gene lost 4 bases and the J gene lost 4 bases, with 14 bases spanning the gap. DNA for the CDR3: TGTGCCAGCAGCTCAACAACAGGGACATATAATTCACCCCTCCACTTT. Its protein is CASSSTTGTYNSPLHF.